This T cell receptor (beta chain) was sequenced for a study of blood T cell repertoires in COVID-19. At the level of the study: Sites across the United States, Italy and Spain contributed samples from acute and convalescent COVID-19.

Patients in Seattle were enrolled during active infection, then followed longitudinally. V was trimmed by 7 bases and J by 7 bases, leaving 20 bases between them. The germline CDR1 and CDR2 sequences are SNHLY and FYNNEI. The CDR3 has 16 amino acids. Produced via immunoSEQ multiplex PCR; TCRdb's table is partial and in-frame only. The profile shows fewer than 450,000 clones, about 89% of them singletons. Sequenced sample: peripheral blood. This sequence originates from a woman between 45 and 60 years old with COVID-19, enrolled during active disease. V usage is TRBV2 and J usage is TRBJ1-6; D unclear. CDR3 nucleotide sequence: TGTGCCAGCAAACCATCGGGATTAGACCACAATTCACCCCTCCACTTT. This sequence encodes CASKPSGLDHNSPLHF.